These T cell receptor beta chains were read from a single sample in a study of cytomegalovirus exposure and HLA in healthy donors. The assay was immunoSEQ multiplex PCR, and TCRdb's table has in-frame clones only and misses some. The sample consists of 150,000 to 170,000 clones, around 82% of them appearing once. Sequences were obtained from PBMCs. The receptors here all came from a woman aged 40 to 50 in good health and CMV-seropositive. The CDR3 runs from the conserved cysteine through the conserved F or W. A D gene is named only where the DNA matches it firmly.

-	TRBJ1-5	TRBV18	14	CASSPQSSNQPQHF	TGTGCCAGCTCACCGCAGTCTAGCAATCAGCCCCAGCATTTT
-	TRBJ2-2	TRBV4-1	16	CASNLGDGRGTGELFF	TGCGCCAGCAACCTAGGTGACGGGAGAGGGACCGGGGAGCTGTTTTTT
TRBD2	TRBJ2-7	TRBV5-1	15	CASSLDPGGNYEQYF	TGCGCCAGCAGCTTGGACCCGGGAGGGAACTACGAGCAGTACTTC
TRBD2	TRBJ2-1	TRBV4-2	17	CASSQIGLAGVMDEQFF	TGTGCCAGCAGCCAGATCGGACTAGCGGGGGTCATGGATGAGCAGTTCTTC
TRBD1	TRBJ1-5	TRBV11-2	15	CASSTGTGGNQPQHF	TGTGCCAGCAGCACCGGGACAGGAGGTAATCAGCCCCAGCATTTT
TRBD2	TRBJ2-3	TRBV6-5	14	CASRGGKITDTQYF	TGTGCCAGCAGGGGGGGGAAGATCACAGATACGCAGTATTTT
TRBD2	TRBJ2-3	TRBV5-1	16	CASSLGLAGGTDTQYF	TGCGCCAGCAGCTTGGGACTAGCGGGAGGCACAGATACGCAGTATTTT
TRBD1	TRBJ2-3	TRBV11-2	18	CASSLAQGWTGGTDTQYF	TGTGCCAGCAGCTTAGCCCAAGGTTGGACAGGGGGCACAGATACGCAGTATTTT
-	TRBJ1-4	TRBV9	14	CASSPQATNEKLFF	TGTGCCAGCAGCCCCCAGGCAACTAATGAAAAACTGTTTTTT
-	TRBJ2-7	TRBV27	15	CASSLFGTQDYEQYF	TGTGCCAGCAGTTTATTCGGGACCCAGGACTACGAGCAGTACTTC
TRBD2	TRBJ2-1	TRBV27	17	CASRLATSGRPGNEQFF	TGTGCCAGCAGATTGGCGACTAGCGGGAGGCCGGGGAATGAGCAGTTCTTC